A selection of T cell receptor beta chains follows, all from one sample in a study of monozygotic twins with inflammatory bowel disease. For each CDR3 protein, TCRdb gives one entry from its re-call of the 5' RACE reads, without DNA. Recorded for this sample: some 200,000 distinct CDR3 sequences. Material: blood. The receptor source for this set is a human donor with ulcerative colitis or Crohn's disease, or a healthy co-twin of an affected twin (not recorded which). The CDR3 runs from the conserved cysteine through the conserved F or W.

V	J	CDR3
TRBV27	TRBJ2-7	CASRGGPPYEQYF
TRBV6-2/TRBV6-3	TRBJ1-1	CASGIWVGTEAFF
TRBV7-9	TRBJ1-5	CASSFGQGNQPQHF
TRBV6-1	TRBJ2-4	CASSPQDIQYF
TRBV5-1	TRBJ2-7	CASSLELLSSYEQYF
TRBV5-1	TRBJ2-1	CASSLVGQGIDEQFF
TRBV24-1	TRBJ2-2	CATSDGGTPDTGELFF
TRBV2	TRBJ2-5	CASSDRRETQYF
TRBV7-2	TRBJ1-1	CASSWLTGDTEAFF
TRBV7-2	TRBJ2-5	CASSAKQGAWETQYF
TRBV2	TRBJ1-5	CASRGRASNQPQHF
TRBV7-2	TRBJ1-4	CASSQGGRGNEKLFF
TRBV6-1	TRBJ1-2	CASSAWYSASDGYTF
TRBV7-2	TRBJ1-3	CASSLMTGLSGNTIYF
TRBV9	TRBJ1-6	CASRRQSDSPLHF
TRBV7-9	TRBJ1-2	CASSLGDLQDYTF
TRBV14	TRBJ2-1	CASSQVRSSYNEQFF
TRBV13	TRBJ2-5	CASATGSETQYF
TRBV12-3/TRBV12-4	TRBJ2-1	CASSWLAGVKQFF
TRBV12-5	TRBJ2-1	CASGLGQGRQEFF
TRBV7-9	TRBJ1-2	CASTISGTAYYGYTF
TRBV12-3/TRBV12-4	TRBJ2-7	CASSSSGRSYEQYF
TRBV18	TRBJ1-1	CASSLRQTGTNTEAFF
TRBV5-1	TRBJ2-2	CASSLDPLSVDAGELFF
TRBV3-1	TRBJ1-6	CASRPGYNSPLHF
TRBV20-1	TRBJ1-4	CSARDRGRVEKLFF
TRBV25-1	TRBJ2-1	CASTLRAVLNEQFF
TRBV6-6	TRBJ1-2	CASSPGTGRWGYTF
TRBV28	TRBJ1-2	CASTGDRGGGPYGYTF
TRBV12-3/TRBV12-4	TRBJ1-2	CASSPLGGARGYTF
TRBV5-1	TRBJ1-3	CASSSGTEQNTIYF
TRBV19	TRBJ2-1	CASSIGGNAYNEQFF
TRBV7-9	TRBJ2-5	CASRAGRETQYF
TRBV10-2	TRBJ1-3	CASKLGPGGGNTIYF
TRBV6-1	TRBJ2-5	CASSEKRLVGTQYF
TRBV5-1	TRBJ2-2	CASSLEQGGSNTGELFF